This T cell receptor (beta chain) was captured in a study of fetal regulatory T cell absence and autoimmunity. CDR3 length: 13 amino acids. CDR1 is LNHDA, CDR2 SQIVND, per germline (reference sequence). V lost 0 bases and J lost 5; bases outside the gene matches: 0. Data came from immunoSEQ multiplex PCR; TCRdb stores just in-frame clones and leaves some out. The sample shows some 50,000 clones, approximately 83% of them seen only once. Points from the study as a whole: Broadly similar TRB gene family usage was seen in pancreas and cord blood. Compared with cord blood, pancreas showed oligoclonal TCR enrichment, some clones over 90-fold.

Note on this clone: The antigen remains unidentified.

The genes are TRBV19 and TRBJ2-5; 7 positions match TRBD1. Sample: cord blood. The clonotype comes from a newborn boy with IPEX syndrome. In nucleotides, the CDR3 is TGTGCCAGTAGTATAGAGGACAGGGAGACCCAGTACTTC. Translated, it gives CASSIEDRETQYF.